This TCR beta chain was observed in a study of long-term antiretroviral therapy in people with HIV. With regard to this clone: Other DNA sequences in the sample encode the same CDR3.

Investigators performed immunoSEQ version v3.0 at survey level. Clones were sequenced by immunoSEQ multiplex PCR, and TCRdb holds only the in-frame ones, with some missing. The sample holds more than 11,000 clones, more than 60% seen once. The CDR3 spans 16 residues. Germline assignment: CDR1 SEHNR and CDR2 FQNEAQ (reference sequence). The ends were cut back, 0 bases at V and 2 bases at J, with 11 bases in the middle. The receptor's source is a man aged 40-55 years with HIV. The V and J genes are TRBV7-9 and TRBJ1-5; tentatively, D is TRBD1 (5 bases). This specimen consisted of unsorted PBMCs, obtained 1.3 years before starting antiretroviral therapy. This CDR3 reads CASSLAGLEGNQPQHF. In nucleotides, the CDR3 is TGTGCCAGCAGCTTAGCGGGACTTGAAGGCAATCAGCCCCAGCATTTT.